This TCR beta chain stems from a study of control samples from healthy donors and cancer patients (TCRdb year 2020). Of note for this clone: What this receptor recognizes is not known. Base qualities are not provided; no much larger clone lies one nucleotide away.

V is clipped by 4 bases and J by 15 bases, and the sequence between their germline boundaries is 13 bases long. Reading the germline V gene gives CDR1 MNHEY and CDR2 SVGEGT. The CDR3 measures 11 amino acids from cysteine to phenylalanine. The CDR3 DNA has 33 bases and is translated from base 1. Library preparation was by the immunoSEQ multiplex PCR assay. Not all clones reach the TCRdb copy of this immuneACCESS table, which keeps in-frame sequences only. Checked studies attribute under half of the gap to unresolved V genes and leave the rest unexplained. This sample gives around 89,000 clones in total; around 82% of them show up just once. Around 10% of the sample is in the top ten clones.

This sequence originates from a woman aged 60-70 years in good health. Sequenced sample: blood. Recombination linked TRBV6-2 or TRBV6-3 to TRBJ2-1; 6 matching bases give a weak D call of TRBD1. The DNA is TGTGCCAGCAGTTTAACAGGGAGTGTGTTCTTC. Its protein product is CASSLTGSVFF.